This T cell receptor beta chain was identified in a study of OX40 agonist ivuxolimab in advanced cancers. Study background: Dose-escalation subjects each had hepatocellular carcinoma, melanoma, renal cell or head and neck cancer.

Clones were sequenced by immunoSEQ multiplex PCR, and TCRdb holds only the in-frame ones, with some missing. The repertoire holds under 85,000 clones, with over 85% as singletons. This CDR3 is built from 14 residues. The V gene's germline CDR1 is LNHDA and CDR2 SQIVND (reference sequence). V lost 7 bases and J lost 4, with 16 bases in between. Study-wide findings and caveats: Average numbers of expanded clones were greater in CD8+ T cells than in CD4+. Some of the nonresponding patients also showed low levels of normalized T-cell clonal expansion.

The sample holds a few counts of this clone. Its antigen remains unidentified. The chain carries TRBV19 and TRBJ1-1; D not certain. The TCR comes from an adult with an advanced solid tumor such as melanoma, head and neck, liver or kidney cancer. The sequencing here drew on CD4+ or CD8+ T cells sorted from blood, taken in a trial of the OX40 agonist ivuxolimab. CDR3 amino acids: CASTHRSGRTEAFF. In DNA form, the CDR3 reads TGTGCCAGTACCCATCGATCGGGTCGCACTGAAGCTTTCTTT.